Sequencing of this TCR beta chain was carried out in a study of T cell responses to AZD1222 COVID-19 vaccine. Study-level findings and limits: Clonal diversity was possibly underestimated, and white British individuals and females predominated among donors.

Recipients boosted at about 4 weeks or about 12 weeks are pooled. The data were produced by immunoSEQ multiplex PCR, yet TCRdb's version contains in-frame clones alone and is incomplete. This repertoire shows roughly 150,000 clones, about 90% found once; its top ten account for about 3.8%. To note about this clone: Its antigen is not identified.

CDR3 size: 15 residues. CDR1 and CDR2 (germline): MRHNA, SNTAGT. The germline V and J ends were trimmed by 2 bases and 1 base, with 6 bases remaining between them. The V and J genes are TRBV6-4 and TRBJ2-6; possibly TRBD2 for D (5 bases). The source was peripheral blood, collected 28 days after the second AZD1222 dose. This receptor was identified in an adult who received the AZD1222 COVID-19 vaccine. The CDR3 is CASSDGGSGANVLTF. Here the CDR3 DNA reads TGTGCCAGCAGTGACGGAGGTTCTGGGGCCAACGTCCTGACTTTC.